The T cell receptor beta chain under discussion was sequenced for a study of cytomegalovirus exposure and HLA in healthy donors. Study background: According to later analysis, the same platform produced the 120 validation and around 730 first-cohort repertoires. Study-level findings and limits: It was found in a later analysis that first-cohort TCR clusters tended to co-occur in the 90 to 150 validation repertoires. In vitro experiments confirmed that a few CMV-associated chains were specific for CMV antigens.

A remark on this clone: Its antigen is unknown.

Clones were sequenced by immunoSEQ multiplex PCR, and TCRdb holds only the in-frame ones, with some missing. The repertoire consists of about 240,000 clones, with approximately 87% occurring once and the leading ten covering 2% to 3%. The sequencing sample was made of PBMCs. The TCR originated in a man younger than 30 in good health and CMV-seronegative.

In DNA form, the CDR3 reads TGTGCCAGCAGCTTGCGTAGGACAGGGGGCGTCTACGAGCAGTACTTC. It specifies CASSLRRTGGVYEQYF. The chain joins TRBV5-6 to TRBJ2-7, with TRBD1 matching 11 bases. V lost 1 base and J lost 3; bases outside the gene matches: 6. In germline, CDR1 is SGHDT, CDR2 YYEEEE. This CDR3 is built from 16 residues. Filled out from reference TRBV5-6 and TRBJ2-7, the complete variable domain reads DAGVTQSPTHLIKTRGQQVTLRCSPKSGHDTVSWYQQALGQGPQFIFQYYEEEERQRGNFPDRFSGHQFPNYSSELNVNALLLGDSALYLCASSLRRTGGVYEQYFGPGTRLTVT.